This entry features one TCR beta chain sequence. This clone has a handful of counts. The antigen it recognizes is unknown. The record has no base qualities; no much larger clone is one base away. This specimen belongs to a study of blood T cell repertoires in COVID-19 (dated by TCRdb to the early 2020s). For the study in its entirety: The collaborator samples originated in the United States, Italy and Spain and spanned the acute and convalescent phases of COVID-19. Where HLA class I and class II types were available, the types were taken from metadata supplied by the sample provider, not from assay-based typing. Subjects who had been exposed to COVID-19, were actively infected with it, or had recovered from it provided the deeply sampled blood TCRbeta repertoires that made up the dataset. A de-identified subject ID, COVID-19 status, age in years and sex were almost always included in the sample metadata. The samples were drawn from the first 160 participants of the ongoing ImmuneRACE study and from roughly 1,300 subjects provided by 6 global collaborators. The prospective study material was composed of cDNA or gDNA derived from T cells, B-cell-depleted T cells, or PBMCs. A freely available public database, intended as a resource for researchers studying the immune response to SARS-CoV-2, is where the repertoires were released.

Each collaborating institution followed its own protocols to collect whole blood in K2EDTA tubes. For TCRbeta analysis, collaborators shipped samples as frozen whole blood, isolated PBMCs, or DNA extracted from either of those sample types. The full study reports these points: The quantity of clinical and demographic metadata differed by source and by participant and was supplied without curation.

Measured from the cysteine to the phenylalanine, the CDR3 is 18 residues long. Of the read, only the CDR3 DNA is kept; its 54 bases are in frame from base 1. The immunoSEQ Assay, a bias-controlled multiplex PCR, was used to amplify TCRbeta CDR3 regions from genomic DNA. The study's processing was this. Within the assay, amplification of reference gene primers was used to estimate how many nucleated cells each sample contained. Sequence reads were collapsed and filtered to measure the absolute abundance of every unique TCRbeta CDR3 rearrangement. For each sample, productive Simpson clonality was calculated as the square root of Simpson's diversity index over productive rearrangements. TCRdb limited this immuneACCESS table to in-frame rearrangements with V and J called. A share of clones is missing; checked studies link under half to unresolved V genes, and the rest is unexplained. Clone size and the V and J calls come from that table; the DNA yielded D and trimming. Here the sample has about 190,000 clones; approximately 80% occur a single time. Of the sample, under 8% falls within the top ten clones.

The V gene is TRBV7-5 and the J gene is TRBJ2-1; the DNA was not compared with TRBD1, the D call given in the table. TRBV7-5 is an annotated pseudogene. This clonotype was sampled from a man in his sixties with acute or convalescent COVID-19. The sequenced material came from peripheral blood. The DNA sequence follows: TGTGCCAGAAGCTTAGTTTCGGACAGGGATTTCGGCTACAATGAGCAGTTCTTC. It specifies CARSLVSDRDFGYNEQFF.